The TCR beta chain under discussion was sequenced for a study of cytomegalovirus exposure and HLA in healthy donors. Findings of the study overall: When a later analysis compared HLA-associated TCR beta chains with equally common others, the HLA-associated chains turned out to be more clonally expanded and to have lower generation probabilities. Productive rates of about 90% or about 30% were seen for most TCR beta V segments in an earlier analysis. TCR sequences were mostly rare, though some public TCRs occurred in many donors. Presence/absence analyses assumed roughly uniform sequencing depth across donors.

This PCR relied on a set of 60 Vbeta primers and 13 Jbeta primers. Sequencing used immunoSEQ multiplex PCR; TCRdb keeps in-frame clones, though not all of them. The sample shows 150,000 to 200,000 clones, roughly three quarters of them seen only once. In regard to this clone: Antigen unknown.

V lost 4 bases to trimming and J lost 2 bases; unmatched junction nucleotides: 10. This CDR3 region has 16 residues. Germline values: CDR1 SGHDT, CDR2 YYEEEE. This chain connects TRBV5-6 to TRBJ2-7, with 9 bases matching TRBD2. The sequenced sample consisted of PBMCs. The TCR sequence derives from a male donor in good health and CMV-seronegative. CDR3 loop: CASSSTGTSRTYEQYF. CDR3 nucleotides: TGTGCCAGCAGCAGCACCGGGACTAGCAGGACCTACGAGCAGTACTTC.